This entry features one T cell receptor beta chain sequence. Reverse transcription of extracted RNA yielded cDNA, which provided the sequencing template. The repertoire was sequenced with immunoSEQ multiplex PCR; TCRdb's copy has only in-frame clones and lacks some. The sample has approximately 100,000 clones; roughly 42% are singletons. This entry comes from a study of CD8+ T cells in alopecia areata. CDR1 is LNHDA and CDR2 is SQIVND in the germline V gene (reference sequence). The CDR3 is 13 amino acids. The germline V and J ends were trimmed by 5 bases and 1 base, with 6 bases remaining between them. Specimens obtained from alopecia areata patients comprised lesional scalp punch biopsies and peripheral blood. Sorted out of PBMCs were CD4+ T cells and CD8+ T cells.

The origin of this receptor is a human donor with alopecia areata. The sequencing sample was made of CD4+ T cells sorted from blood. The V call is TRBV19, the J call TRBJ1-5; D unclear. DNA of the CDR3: TGTGCCAGTAGTTGGGGAAGCAATCAGCCCCAGCATTTT. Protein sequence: CASSWGSNQPQHF.